Below are 13 T cell receptor beta chains sequenced from a single sample in a study of spatial heterogeneity in lung cancer. In TCRdb, the 5' RACE reads were re-called with MiXCR into one record per CDR3 protein. The sample includes some 45,000 distinct CDR3 sequences, roughly 12% seen only once; the top ten take approximately 40%. Time point here: sample taken at primary tumor resection. The sequenced material consisted of unsorted whole RNA from tumor, nontumor lung or frozen PBMC. This specimen consisted of PBMCs, obtained at surgery. These receptors came from a female donor with early-stage non-small cell lung cancer.

A single count supports this clonotype. The rearrangement links TRBV14 to TRBJ2-7; no clear D. Germline V gives CDR1 SGHDN, CDR2 FVKESK. Trimming cost V 2 bases and J 2 bases, with 7 bases left between them. The CDR3 covers 13 residues. The CDR3 coding sequence is TGTGCCAGCAGCCAAAACGGCCCCTACGAGCAGTACTTC. It specifies CASSQNGPYEQYF.

The genes are TRBV5-1 and TRBJ2-3, with TRBD2 identical over 9 bases. The junction had 10 bases not matched to a gene; V was cut back by 3 bases and J by 2 bases. The CDR3 contains 17 residues. Germline V gene sequence: CDR1 SGHRS, CDR2 YFSETQ. CDR3 sequence reads: CASSSDGRGGITDTQYF. For the CDR3, the DNA is TGCGCCAGCAGCTCTGATGGGCGGGGGGGCATCACAGATACGCAGTATTTT.

This clonotype was counted only a few times. The J gene is TRBJ2-1, the V gene TRBV9; TRBD1 matches at 8 bases. Germline CDR1 is SGDLS and CDR2 is YYNGEE. There are 15 residues in the CDR3. With 4 bases clipped from V and 2 bases from J, the junction kept 5 bases outside the gene matches. CDR3 DNA: TGTGCCAGCAGCCCATGGACAGGGACCTACAATGAGCAGTTCTTC. Its protein is CASSPWTGTYNEQFF.

The rearrangement uses TRBV7-8 and TRBJ2-5; D is possibly TRBD1 or TRBD2 (6 bases each). Germline assignment: CDR1 SGHVS and CDR2 FQNEAQ. V was pared by 5 bases and J by 5 bases, with 15 bases between. The length of the CDR3 is 14 residues. The CDR3, as DNA: TGTGCCAGCAGCCGTGAGGGGGGCCTTGAGACCCAGTACTTC. This gives the protein CASSREGGLETQYF.

This clonotype turned up a few times. The chain links TRBV5-1 to TRBJ2-2; 9 positions agree with TRBD1. Losses at the gene ends were 2 bases for V and 4 bases for J; bases not matched to a gene: 9. Germline V CDR1 and CDR2: SGHRS, YFSETQ. The CDR3 covers 17 residues. The CDR3 sequence: CASSFPPGQGVTGELFF. The CDR3 nucleotides read TGCGCCAGCAGCTTCCCACCGGGACAGGGTGTCACCGGGGAGCTGTTTTTT.

This clonotype was recorded many times. The genes are TRBV18 and TRBJ1-1; D is perhaps TRBD1 (6 bases). Trimming removed 0 bases from V and 3 bases from J, with 20 bases in between. The germline V gene has CDR1 KGHSH and CDR2 LQKENI. This CDR3 is built from 18 residues. CDR3 in amino acids: CASSPPGRGPLGYTEAFF. The CDR3, as DNA: TGTGCCAGCTCACCACCCGGCAGGGGCCCACTAGGGTACACTGAAGCTTTCTTT.

CDR3 bases: TGTGCCAGCAGTTTCGCGGGGTCGGAGACCCAGTACTTC. It specifies CASSFAGSETQYF. The rearrangement uses TRBV27 and TRBJ2-5, with a possible D match to TRBD2 (6 bases). The CDR3 loop spans 13 amino acids. Germline CDR1 and CDR2: MNHEY and SMNVEV (reference sequence). V lost 3 bases and J lost 5, with 10 bases in between.

This clonotype was counted between two and nine times. This chain's CDR3 is CASSETGSAYNEQFF. The CDR3 coding sequence is TGTGCCAGCAGTGAGACAGGGTCGGCCTACAATGAGCAGTTCTTC. The J gene is TRBJ2-1, the V gene TRBV12-3 or TRBV12-4; 7 positions agree with TRBD1. J gave up 2 bases and V 5 bases, and 6 bases lay outside the gene matches. The CDR3 sequence is 15 residues long.

In its sample, this clonotype was seen a few times. The chain recombines TRBV3-1 with TRBJ1-2; TRBD1 aligns across 8 bases. From germline, CDR1 is LGHDT and CDR2 YNNKEL (reference sequence). V dropped 4 bases and J dropped 5; count of bases not matched to a gene: 3. This CDR3 comprises 13 residues. This CDR3 reads CASSPDRVYGYTF. The CDR3 bases are TGTGCCAGCAGCCCGGACAGGGTGTATGGCTACACCTTC.

Only a few counts were recorded for this clonotype. The chain employs TRBV7-2 and TRBJ1-1; D ambiguous. V lost 5 bases and J 2 bases, leaving 21 bases between the germline ends. Germline V gene data show CDR1 as SGHTA and CDR2 as FQGNSA. The CDR3 runs to 17 residues. The CDR3 DNA reads TGTGCCAGCAGCCTCCGGGCGCAGCGGCATCAAAACACTGAAGCTTTCTTT. Translated, it gives CASSLRAQRHQNTEAFF. Based on the CDR3 plus reference TRBV7-2 and TRBJ1-1, the full variable domain is GAGVSQSPSNKVTEKGKDVELRCDPISGHTALYWYRQSLGQGLEFLIYFQGNSAPDKSGLPSDRFSAERTGGSVSTLTIQRTQQEDSAVYLCASSLRAQRHQNTEAFFGQGTRLTVV.

The chain couples TRBV4-2 to TRBJ1-1, with D maybe TRBD1 (6 bases). Germline lookup yields CDR1 LGHNA and CDR2 YNFKEQ. The CDR3 has 17 amino acids. The germline V and J ends were trimmed by 4 bases and 1 base, with 19 bases remaining between them. In nucleotides, the CDR3 is TGTGCCAGCAGCCCCGGGACGATGGAAGGGGGGAACACTGAAGCTTTCTTT. It specifies CASSPGTMEGGNTEAFF.

In this sample, this clonotype turned up many times. The rearrangement uses TRBV20-1 and TRBJ2-1; 7 nucleotides align to TRBD1. The CDR3 contains 14 residues. The germline V gene has CDR1 DFQATT and CDR2 SNEGSKA (reference sequence). J lost 2 bases, V lost 3 bases, and 4 bases had no gene match. Here the CDR3 reads CSARSQGAYNEQFF. The CDR3 DNA is TGCAGTGCTAGGAGCCAGGGGGCCTACAATGAGCAGTTCTTC.

This clonotype was seen a few times. This sequence joins TRBV9 and TRBJ1-3; possible D gene TRBD1, 6 bases. CDR3 length equals 15 residues. The V and J ends lost 2 bases and 4 bases respectively, with 13 bases between them. The germline CDR1 and CDR2 sequences are SGDLS and YYNGEE. The CDR3 sequence: CASSVNGGRGNTIYF. The CDR3 DNA reads as TGTGCCAGCAGCGTTAATGGGGGCAGGGGAAACACCATATATTTT.